These 4 T cell receptor beta chains were sequenced from one sample in a study of cytomegalovirus exposure and HLA in healthy donors. The PCR made use of 60 Vbeta and 13 Jbeta primers. Assay: immunoSEQ multiplex PCR; the TCRdb copy retains only in-frame clones and omits some. The data show 190,000 or so clones, with 82% seen just once and 6.5% held by the top ten. The sequencing input was PBMCs. These receptors originate from a woman aged 50 to 65 in good health and CMV-seropositive.

V usage is TRBV11-2 and J usage is TRBJ2-1; 7 bases align to TRBD2. Germline lookup yields CDR1 SGHAT and CDR2 FQNNGV. After removal of 4 bases from V and 4 bases from J, the junction contained 19 bases not matched to a gene. The CDR3 runs 19 residues. CDR3 sequence reads: CASSSSDTPHSGRYNEQFF. DNA of the CDR3: TGTGCCAGCAGCTCAAGCGATACCCCACATAGCGGGCGATACAATGAGCAGTTCTTC.

The V gene is TRBV6-1, the J gene TRBJ2-7, with D possibly matching TRBD1 (5 bases). The germline gives CDR1 MNHNS, CDR2 SASEGT. The CDR3 runs 14 residues. V lost 5 bases and J lost 1, with 12 bases in between. CDR3 amino acids: CASSPSDISYEQYF. CDR3 nucleotide sequence: TGTGCCAGCAGTCCCTCGGACATTTCCTACGAGCAGTACTTC.

This clone was detected once. The chain has TRBV30 and TRBJ2-7; the match to TRBD1 covers 7 bases. This CDR3 comprises 14 residues. The V gene's germline CDR1 is GTSNPN and CDR2 SVGIG (reference sequence). The V segment lost 5 bases and the J segment 7 bases; nucleotides outside the gene matches: 14. CDR3 amino acids: CAWARDSPMGEQYF. CDR3 nucleotide sequence: TGTGCCTGGGCACGGGACAGTCCTATGGGGGAGCAGTACTTC.

The genes are TRBV5-1 and TRBJ1-2, with 8 bases aligning to TRBD1. The V and J ends lost 0 bases and 7 bases, in that order; junction bases with no gene match: 2. Germline V gives CDR1 SGHRS, CDR2 YFSETQ. This CDR3 spans 13 amino acids. This CDR3 reads CASSLDGTGGYTF. The CDR3 region has the DNA TGCGCCAGCAGCTTGGATGGGACAGGTGGCTACACCTTC.